This entry lists 25 T cell receptor beta chains sequenced from one sample in a study of OX40 agonist ivuxolimab in advanced cancers. Clones were sequenced by immunoSEQ multiplex PCR, and TCRdb holds only the in-frame ones, with some missing. The sample includes tens of thousands of clones, 75% to 85% of them seen just once. Here the sequenced sample was CD4+ or CD8+ T cells sorted from blood, taken in a trial of the OX40 agonist ivuxolimab. Receptors were obtained from an adult with an advanced solid tumor such as melanoma, head and neck, liver or kidney cancer.

In this sample, this clone turned up once. The chain joins TRBV5-6 to TRBJ2-1, with D perhaps matching TRBD1 or TRBD2 (6 bases each). V lost 1 base, J lost 4 bases, and 12 bases lay in between. Germline CDR1 and CDR2: SGHDT and YYEEEE. This CDR3 is 15 amino acids long. The CDR3 protein is CASSLSGGGYNEQFF. CDR3 bases: TGTGCCAGCAGCTTGAGCGGAGGGGGATACAATGAGCAGTTCTTC.

This clone has a handful of counts. The chain combines TRBV5-1 with TRBJ2-1; no clear D. V lost 4 bases, J lost 3 bases, and 8 bases lay in between. Germline V CDR1 and CDR2: SGHRS, YFSETQ. The CDR3 length is 13 residues. The CDR3 here is CASSAEGYNEQFF. CDR3 DNA sequence: TGCGCCAGCAGCGCGGAAGGCTACAATGAGCAGTTCTTC.

The chain couples TRBV4-1 to TRBJ2-7; possible D gene TRBD2, 6 bases. V was clipped by 3 bases and J by 2 bases, with 17 bases between them. The CDR3 runs to 16 residues. CDR1 is MGHRA, CDR2 YSYEKL, per germline. The CDR3 nucleotides are TGCGCCAGCAGCCACGCGGCCTATAGCGGAGCCTACGAGCAGTACTTC. The encoded protein is CASSHAAYSGAYEQYF.

This chain connects TRBV28 to TRBJ1-2, with 7 bases that match TRBD1. Unmatched junction bases numbered 13, after V lost 3 bases and J lost 6 bases. This CDR3 region has 16 residues. Germline assignment: CDR1 MDHEN and CDR2 SYDVKM. CDR3: CASSFYRQGGVNGYTF. The CDR3, as DNA: TGTGCCAGCAGTTTTTATAGGCAGGGGGGGGTCAATGGCTACACCTTC.

This clone has just one count. V gene TRBV7-3 combines with J gene TRBJ1-2, with unresolved D. The germline V gene encodes CDR1 SGHTA and CDR2 FQGTGA. The CDR3 extends over 15 amino acids. Trimming removed 5 bases from V and 0 bases from J, with 13 bases in between. In DNA, the CDR3 is TGTGCCAGCAGCCTGACCGGATTAGCTAACTATGGCTACACCTTC. Translating gives CASSLTGLANYGYTF.

The chain uses TRBV19 and TRBJ1-5; the D gene is possibly TRBD1 (5 bases). Germline CDR1 is LNHDA and CDR2 is SQIVND (reference sequence). The CDR3 has 16 residues. V lost 6 bases to trimming and J lost 3 bases, with 18 bases between them. This CDR3 reads CASSLVWGGVNQPQHF. The CDR3 DNA sequence: TGTGCCAGTAGCCTAGTCTGGGGAGGGGTCAATCAGCCCCAGCATTTT.

This chain joins TRBV7-2 and TRBJ1-6; no definite D call. Trimming shortened V by 4 bases and J by 8 bases, and 6 bases separated the two germline ends. The CDR3 loop spans 12 amino acids. Germline CDR1 reads SGHTA; CDR2 reads FQGNSA. The CDR3: CASSYSDSPLHF. In DNA, the CDR3 is TGTGCCAGCAGCTACAGCGATTCACCCCTCCACTTT.

This clone was observed once. The V and J genes are TRBV14 and TRBJ2-5; D is uncertain. Germline V gene data show CDR1 as SGHDN and CDR2 as FVKESK. This CDR3 comprises 14 residues. The V gene lost 3 bases and the J gene lost 5 bases, with 13 bases spanning the gap. CDR3 coding DNA: TGTGCCAGCAGCCAGCTGGTTTTGACGGAGACCCAGTACTTC. Translating gives CASSQLVLTETQYF.

V is TRBV7-6 and J is TRBJ2-7, with D perhaps assigned TRBD1 or TRBD2 (5 bases each). Germline CDR1 reads SGHVS; CDR2 reads FNYEAQ. The V end was cut by 0 bases, the J end by 0 bases, with 15 bases between. This CDR3 has 17 residues. The CDR3 loop reads CASSLAFTGRSSYEQYF. The CDR3 DNA reads TGTGCCAGCAGCTTAGCGTTTACGGGACGGAGCTCCTACGAGCAGTACTTC.

V and J are TRBV4-2 and TRBJ2-5; 16 bases are shared with TRBD2. CDR3 length: 19 amino acids. Germline assignment: CDR1 LGHNA and CDR2 YNFKEQ. V trimming: 3 bases; J trimming: 4 bases; junction bases outside the gene matches: 11. CDR3 region: CASSHYPGLAGGRLETQYF. In DNA, the CDR3 is TGTGCCAGCAGCCATTACCCGGGACTAGCGGGGGGGCGGTTAGAGACCCAGTACTTC.

V gene TRBV29-1 combines with J gene TRBJ1-2; 8 nucleotides match TRBD1. The CDR3 loop spans 15 amino acids. V was pared by 5 bases and J by 8 bases, with 16 bases of the junction left unmatched. Per the germline V gene, CDR1 is SQVTM and CDR2 is ANQGSEA. The CDR3 nucleotides are TGCAGCGTTCAAGGCCTGGGCAGGGGGCTGGAGGGCTACACCTTC. Protein sequence: CSVQGLGRGLEGYTF. The variable domain in full, completed from reference TRBV29-1 and TRBJ1-2, reads SAVISQKPSRDICQRGTSLTIQCQVDSQVTMMFWYRQQPGQSLTLIATANQGSEATYESGFVIDKFPISRPNLTFSTLTVSNMSPEDSSIYLCSVQGLGRGLEGYTFGSGTRLTVV.

The chain recombines TRBV11-2 with TRBJ2-2; D is unclear. Between the trimmed V and J ends, which lost 1 base and 2 bases, there was a span of 8 bases. Germline assignment: CDR1 SGHAT and CDR2 FQNNGV. There are 15 residues in the CDR3. The CDR3: CASSLGRHNTGELFF. DNA for the CDR3: TGTGCCAGCAGCTTAGGCAGACACAACACCGGGGAGCTGTTTTTT.

This clone was observed a few times. In DNA form, the CDR3 reads TGTGCCAGCAGCTTCGGCAGAGTGGAGACCCAGTACTTC. This translates into CASSFGRVETQYF. The J gene is TRBJ2-5, the V gene TRBV5-4, with no clear D. The CDR3 sequence is 13 residues long. Deletions cut 2 bases from V and 5 bases from J, with 10 bases between. Germline V CDR1 and CDR2: SGHNT, YYREEE (reference sequence).

Of note for this clone: The junction shows a germline mismatch at one end, possibly a read error. This chain joins TRBV13 and TRBJ2-7; 11 positions agree with TRBD1. The germline V gene has CDR1 PRHDT and CDR2 FYEKMQ (reference sequence). This CDR3 spans 14 amino acids. The CDR3 DNA follows: TGTGCCAGCAGCTCCTCTCAACCGGGACAGGGGGTTGCCTTC. This encodes CASSSSQPGQGVAF.

The rearrangement joins TRBV12-5 to TRBJ2-1, with TRBD2 identical over 14 bases. Germline V CDR1 and CDR2: LGHNT, FRNRAP. CDR3 size: 19 residues. J gave up 0 bases and V 2 bases, and 6 bases lay outside the gene matches. The CDR3 loop reads CASGLFGLAGGPSYNEQFF. The CDR3 DNA reads as TGTGCTAGTGGTTTGTTTGGACTAGCGGGAGGACCCTCCTACAATGAGCAGTTCTTC.

The chain combines TRBV19 with TRBJ1-2; 7 nucleotides match TRBD1. This CDR3 has 14 residues. V lost 4 bases, J lost 4 bases, and 6 bases stayed unmatched. CDR1 is LNHDA and CDR2 is SQIVND in the germline V gene (reference sequence). CDR3 region: CASSNDREAYGYTF. The DNA for the CDR3 is TGTGCCAGTAGTAACGACAGGGAGGCCTATGGCTACACCTTC.

This clone was seen a handful of times. The V call is TRBV6-5, the J call TRBJ2-1; D is uncertain. V was pared by 4 bases and J by 6 bases, with 13 bases between. CDR1 is MNHEY, CDR2 SVGAGI, per germline. The length of the CDR3 is 14 residues. CDR3 nucleotide sequence: TGTGCCAGCAGTTCGCTTGACCCCTCCAATGAGCAGTTCTTC. Its translation is CASSSLDPSNEQFF.

The chain recombines TRBV5-4 with TRBJ2-6; the D is unclear. The CDR3 extends over 16 amino acids. Germline values: CDR1 SGHNT, CDR2 YYREEE (reference sequence). V was clipped by 6 bases and J by 0 bases, with 13 bases between them. The CDR3 sequence: CASTLSWSSGANVLTF. The CDR3 bases are TGTGCCAGCACCCTGAGCTGGTCCTCTGGGGCCAACGTCCTGACTTTC.

This chain joins TRBV28 and TRBJ1-3; TRBD1 matches at 10 bases. The CDR3 has 15 amino acids. Germline V gene data show CDR1 as MDHEN and CDR2 as SYDVKM. After removal of 5 bases from V and 7 bases from J, the junction contained 8 bases not matched to a gene. The CDR3 sequence is CASSSTGTGANTIYF. The DNA for the CDR3 is TGTGCCAGCAGTAGCACCGGGACAGGGGCCAACACCATATATTTT.

V and J are TRBV7-8 and TRBJ1-4; 8 nucleotides match TRBD1. There are 20 residues in the CDR3. Germline V lookup: CDR1 SGHVS, CDR2 FQNEAQ. J gave up 0 bases and V 5 bases, and 17 bases lay outside the gene matches. The CDR3 here is CASSPPRTGSYVATNEKLFF. The CDR3 bases are TGTGCCAGCAGCCCGCCGCGGACAGGGTCCTACGTTGCAACTAATGAAAAACTGTTTTTT.

The chain combines TRBV25-1 with TRBJ2-3; D possibly matches TRBD1 or TRBD2 (5 bases each). Germline V CDR1 and CDR2: MGHDK, SYGVNS. The CDR3 has 14 residues. The V end was cut by 8 bases, the J end by 3 bases, with 15 bases between. The CDR3 DNA reads as TGTGCCAGCCGAGGGGCGATCCTAACAGATACGCAGTATTTT. This encodes CASRGAILTDTQYF.

As DNA, the CDR3 is TGTGCCAGCAGCTTAGGAGGGCAGGGCCAGCCCCAGCATTTT. Protein product: CASSLGGQGQPQHF. This sequence joins TRBV7-8 and TRBJ1-5; possibly TRBD1 for D (5 bases). The CDR3 sequence is 14 residues long. Germline V gene sequence: CDR1 SGHVS, CDR2 FQNEAQ. V shed 1 base and J shed 7 bases, with 11 bases lying between them. The full variable domain, completed using reference TRBV7-8 and TRBJ1-5, is GAGVSQSPRYKVAKRGQDVALRCDPISGHVSLFWYQQALGQGPEFLTYFQNEAQLDKSGLPSDRFFAERPEGSVSTLKIQRTQQEDSAVYLCASSLGGQGQPQHFGDGTRLSIL.

This sequence joins TRBV19 and TRBJ2-7; D is possibly TRBD1 (5 bases). The V gene's germline CDR1 is LNHDA and CDR2 SQIVND (reference sequence). Trimming removed 3 bases from V and 2 bases from J, with 8 bases in between. This CDR3 is built from 13 residues. CDR3: CASSISRAYEQYF. For the CDR3, the DNA is TGTGCCAGTAGTATCTCCAGGGCCTACGAGCAGTACTTC. Full variable domain (outside the CDR3, taken from reference TRBV19 and TRBJ2-7): DGGITQSPKYLFRKEGQNVTLSCEQNLNHDAMYWYRQDPGQGLRLIYYSQIVNDFQKGDIAEGYSVSREKKESFPLTVTSAQKNPTAFYLCASSISRAYEQYFGPGTRLTVT.

This sequence joins TRBV6-1 and TRBJ1-6, with TRBD1 matching 10 bases. The CDR3 loop spans 14 amino acids. V was clipped by 7 bases and J by 10 bases; unmatched bases: 7. Germline CDR1 MNHNS, CDR2 SASEGT. The CDR3 region has the DNA TGTGCCAGCACCGGACAGGGGGAAGGCTCACCCCTCCACTTT. Residues: CASTGQGEGSPLHF.

This clone was detected only a few times. This chain links TRBV7-2 with TRBJ1-1; TRBD1 agrees at 7 bases. The CDR3 consists of 13 residues. Looked up from germline, CDR1 is SGHTA and CDR2 is FQGNSA. After removal of 4 bases from V and 10 bases from J, the junction contained 9 bases not matched to a gene. The CDR3 region has the DNA TGTGCCAGCAGCTCCGGGACAGTCCCGGCAGCTTTCTTT. Translated, it gives CASSSGTVPAAFF.